Given below is one T cell receptor (beta chain) in context. Its antigen is not identified. Between the trimmed V and J ends, which lost 2 bases and 2 bases, there was a span of 10 bases. There are 14 residues in the CDR3. The germline V gene encodes CDR1 LNHNV and CDR2 YYDKDF (reference sequence). The sample originates from a study of CD8+ T cells in alopecia areata. Study-level results: The study found higher clonality in lesional than normal scalp, especially in alopecia totalis/universalis. Researchers reported that TCR sharing among patients proved less clear than in mice, possibly HLA-linked.

Alopecia areata patients had lesional scalp punch biopsies and peripheral blood taken from them. Extraction and reverse transcription of RNA yielded cDNA as the sequencing template. The assay was immunoSEQ multiplex PCR, and TCRdb's table has in-frame clones only and misses some. The sample consists of about 180,000 clones, roughly 59% of them appearing once. Sequencing used CD4+ T cells sorted from blood, obtained at week 0. The chain is built from TRBV15 and TRBJ2-7; a weak D match, TRBD1 (6 bases). This sequence originates from a human donor with alopecia areata. The CDR3 is CATSRQGLPYEQYF. The CDR3 nucleotides are TGTGCCACCAGCAGACAGGGGCTACCCTACGAGCAGTACTTC.